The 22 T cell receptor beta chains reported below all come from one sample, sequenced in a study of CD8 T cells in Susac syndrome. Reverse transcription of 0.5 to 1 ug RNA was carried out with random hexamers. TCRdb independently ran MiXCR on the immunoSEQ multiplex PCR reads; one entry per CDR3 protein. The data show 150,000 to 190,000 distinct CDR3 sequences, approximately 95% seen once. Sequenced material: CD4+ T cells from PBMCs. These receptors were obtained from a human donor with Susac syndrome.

The CDR3 spells CASSFTGGSYEQYF. CDR3 sequence (DNA): TGTGCCAGCAGCTTTACAGGGGGAAGTTACGAGCAGTACTTC. The chain combines TRBV11-2 with TRBJ2-7; TRBD1 aligns across 8 bases. V was clipped by 3 bases and J by 4 bases; unmatched bases: 5. The length of the CDR3 is 14 residues. Germline lookup yields CDR1 SGHAT and CDR2 FQNNGV.

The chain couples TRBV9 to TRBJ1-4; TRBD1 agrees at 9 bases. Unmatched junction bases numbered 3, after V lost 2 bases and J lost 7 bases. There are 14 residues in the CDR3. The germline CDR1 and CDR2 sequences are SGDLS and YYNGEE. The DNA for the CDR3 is TGTGCCAGCAGCGTCCCGGGACAGGGTGAAAAACTGTTTTTT. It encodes CASSVPGQGEKLFF. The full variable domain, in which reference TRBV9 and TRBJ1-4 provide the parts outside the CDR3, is DSGVTQTPKHLITATGQRVTLRCSPRSGDLSVYWYQQSLDQGLQFLIQYYNGEERAKGNILERFSAQQFPDLHSELNLSSLELGDSALYFCASSVPGQGEKLFFGSGTQLSVL.

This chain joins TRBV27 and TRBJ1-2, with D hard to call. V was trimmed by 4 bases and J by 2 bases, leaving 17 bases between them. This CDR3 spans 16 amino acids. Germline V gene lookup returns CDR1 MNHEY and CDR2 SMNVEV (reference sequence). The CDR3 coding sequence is TGTGCCAGCAGTTCTATCGCCTACGGGGTCAACTATGGCTACACCTTC. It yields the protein CASSSIAYGVNYGYTF.

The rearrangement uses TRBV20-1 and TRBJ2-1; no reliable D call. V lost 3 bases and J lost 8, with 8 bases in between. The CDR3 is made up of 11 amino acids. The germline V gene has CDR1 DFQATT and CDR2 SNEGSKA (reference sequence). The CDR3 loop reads CSASKGDEQFF. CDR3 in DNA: TGCAGTGCTAGCAAAGGCGATGAGCAGTTCTTC.

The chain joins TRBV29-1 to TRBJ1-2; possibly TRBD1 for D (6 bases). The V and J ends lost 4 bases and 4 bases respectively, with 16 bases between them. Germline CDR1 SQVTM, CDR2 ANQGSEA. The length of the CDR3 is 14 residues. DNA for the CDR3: TGCAGCGTTGCCGGCAGGGGCCTTTCCTATGGCTACACCTTC. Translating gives CSVAGRGLSYGYTF.

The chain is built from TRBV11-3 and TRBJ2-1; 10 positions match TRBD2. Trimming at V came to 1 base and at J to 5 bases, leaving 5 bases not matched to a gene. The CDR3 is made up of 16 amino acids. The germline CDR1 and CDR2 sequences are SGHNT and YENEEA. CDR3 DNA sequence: TGTGCCAGCAGCTTAGGCTGGACTAGCGGCCACAATGAGCAGTTCTTC. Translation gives CASSLGWTSGHNEQFF.

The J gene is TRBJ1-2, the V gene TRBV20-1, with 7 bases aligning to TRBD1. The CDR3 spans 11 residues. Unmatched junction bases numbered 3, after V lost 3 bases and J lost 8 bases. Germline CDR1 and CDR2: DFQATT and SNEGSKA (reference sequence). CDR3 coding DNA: TGCAGTGCTAGGACAGGGCAGGGCTACACCTTC. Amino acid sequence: CSARTGQGYTF.

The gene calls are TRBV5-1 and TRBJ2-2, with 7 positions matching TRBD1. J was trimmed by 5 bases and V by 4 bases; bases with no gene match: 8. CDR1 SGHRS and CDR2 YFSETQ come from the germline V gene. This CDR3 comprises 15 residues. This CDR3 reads CASSRLGTDTGELFF. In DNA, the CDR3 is TGCGCCAGCAGCCGCCTAGGGACAGATACCGGGGAGCTGTTTTTT.

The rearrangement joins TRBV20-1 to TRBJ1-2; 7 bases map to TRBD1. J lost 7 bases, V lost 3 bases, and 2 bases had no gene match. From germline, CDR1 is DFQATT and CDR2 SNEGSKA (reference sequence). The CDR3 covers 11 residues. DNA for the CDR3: TGCAGTGCTAGGACAGGGTCTGGCTACACCTTC. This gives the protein CSARTGSGYTF.

In nucleotides, the CDR3 is TGCAGTGCTAGTGGGAGGGGGGCCTACGAGCAGTACTTC. This translates into CSASGRGAYEQYF. The chain has TRBV20-1 and TRBJ2-7; possibly TRBD2 for D (7 bases). Looked up from germline, CDR1 is DFQATT and CDR2 is SNEGSKA (reference sequence). V gave up 3 bases and J gave up 2 bases, with 11 bases separating them. The CDR3 consists of 13 residues.

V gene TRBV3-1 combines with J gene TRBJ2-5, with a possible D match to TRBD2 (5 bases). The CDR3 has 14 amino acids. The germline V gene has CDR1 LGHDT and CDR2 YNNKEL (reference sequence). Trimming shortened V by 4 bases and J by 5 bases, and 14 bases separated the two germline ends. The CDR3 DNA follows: TGTGCCAGCAGCCTAAGAGGGTCCGAGGAGACCCAGTACTTC. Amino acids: CASSLRGSEETQYF.

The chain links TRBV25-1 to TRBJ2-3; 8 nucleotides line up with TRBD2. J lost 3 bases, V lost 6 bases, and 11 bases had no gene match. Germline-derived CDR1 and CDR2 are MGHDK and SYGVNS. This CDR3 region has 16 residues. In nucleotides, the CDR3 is TGTGCCAGCAGACGGGCGGGGGGTGGTGGAACAGATACGCAGTATTTT. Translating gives CASRRAGGGGTDTQYF.

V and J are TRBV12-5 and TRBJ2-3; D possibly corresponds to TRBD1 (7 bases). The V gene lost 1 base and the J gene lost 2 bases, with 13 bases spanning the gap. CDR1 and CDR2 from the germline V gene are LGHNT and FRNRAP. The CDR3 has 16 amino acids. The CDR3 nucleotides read TGTGCTAGTGGTTTGGGCACCAGGGGGGACACAGATACGCAGTATTTT. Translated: CASGLGTRGDTDTQYF.

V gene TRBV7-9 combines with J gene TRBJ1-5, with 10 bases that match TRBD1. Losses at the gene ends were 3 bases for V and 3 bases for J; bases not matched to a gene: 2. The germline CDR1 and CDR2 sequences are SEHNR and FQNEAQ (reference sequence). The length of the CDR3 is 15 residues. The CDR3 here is CASSFGTGANQPQHF. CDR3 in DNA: TGTGCCAGCAGCTTTGGGACAGGGGCCAATCAGCCCCAGCATTTT.

The CDR3 loop is CSARELVGLSEAFF. CDR3 sequence (DNA): TGCAGTGCTAGAGAGTTGGTAGGACTTTCTGAAGCTTTCTTT. This sequence joins TRBV20-1 and TRBJ1-1, with D unclear. This CDR3 has 14 residues. The germline V and J ends were trimmed by 0 bases and 6 bases, with 14 bases remaining between them. CDR1 DFQATT and CDR2 SNEGSKA come from the germline V gene (reference sequence).

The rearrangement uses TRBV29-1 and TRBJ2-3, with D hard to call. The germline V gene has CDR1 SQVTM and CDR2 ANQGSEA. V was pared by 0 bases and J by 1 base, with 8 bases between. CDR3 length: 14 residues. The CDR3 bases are TGCAGCGTTGAAGAAGGGTCGGGCACAGATACGCAGTATTTT. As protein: CSVEEGSGTDTQYF.

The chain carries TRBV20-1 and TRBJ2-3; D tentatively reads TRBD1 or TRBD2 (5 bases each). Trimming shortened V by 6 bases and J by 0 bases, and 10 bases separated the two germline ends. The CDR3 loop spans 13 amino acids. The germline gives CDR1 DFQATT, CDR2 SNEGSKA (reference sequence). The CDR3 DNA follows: TGCAGTGCGAGCCGGGACAGCACAGATACGCAGTATTTT. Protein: CSASRDSTDTQYF.

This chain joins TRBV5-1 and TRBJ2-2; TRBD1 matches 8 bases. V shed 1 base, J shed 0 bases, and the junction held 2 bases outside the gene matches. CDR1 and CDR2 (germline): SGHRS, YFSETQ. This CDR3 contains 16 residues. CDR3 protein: CASSLSGGANTGELFF. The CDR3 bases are TGCGCCAGCAGCTTGTCAGGGGGCGCGAACACCGGGGAGCTGTTTTTT.

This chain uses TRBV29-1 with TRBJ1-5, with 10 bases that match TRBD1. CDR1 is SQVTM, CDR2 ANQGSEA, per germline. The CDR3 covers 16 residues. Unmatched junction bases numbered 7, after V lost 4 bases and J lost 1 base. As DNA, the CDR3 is TGCAGCGTTGCCGGACAGGGGGGAACGAGCAATCAGCCCCAGCATTTT. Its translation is CSVAGQGGTSNQPQHF.

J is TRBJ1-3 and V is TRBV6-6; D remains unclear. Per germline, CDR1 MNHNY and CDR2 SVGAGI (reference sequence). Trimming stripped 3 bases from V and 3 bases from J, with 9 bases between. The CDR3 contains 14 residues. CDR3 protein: CASSYLRGGNTIYF. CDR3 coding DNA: TGTGCCAGCAGTTATCTCCGCGGTGGAAACACCATATATTTT.

The CDR3 sequence is CASSRGQYQPQHF. As DNA, the CDR3 is TGTGCCAGCAGCCGGGGGCAGTATCAGCCCCAGCATTTT. The rearrangement uses TRBV5-6 and TRBJ1-5, with a tentative D call TRBD1 (6 bases). CDR1 is SGHDT and CDR2 is YYEEEE in the germline V gene. This CDR3 has 13 residues. V lost 4 bases and J 5 bases, leaving 10 bases between the germline ends.

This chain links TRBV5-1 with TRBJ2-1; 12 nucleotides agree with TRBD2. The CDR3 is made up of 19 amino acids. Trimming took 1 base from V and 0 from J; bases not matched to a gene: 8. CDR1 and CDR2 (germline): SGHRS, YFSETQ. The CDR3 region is CASSLMGLAGYSSYNEQFF. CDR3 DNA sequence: TGCGCCAGCAGCTTGATGGGACTAGCGGGTTACAGCTCCTACAATGAGCAGTTCTTC.